Detailed here is one TCR beta chain. As yet, its antigen is unknown. The sample belongs to a study of T cell responses to AZD1222 COVID-19 vaccine. Whole-study findings and limits: Distributed over spike, vaccine-associated CD4 TCRs predominated at 160-218 and 743-854. Baseline testing showed seropositivity in only five to seven AZD1222 recipients.

Germline trimming cut 2 bases from V and 2 bases from J; bases unmatched to any gene: 3. The CDR3 is made up of 16 amino acids. From germline, CDR1 is SGHRS and CDR2 YFSETQ. TCRdb's copy holds only in-frame clones and misses some; the assay was immunoSEQ multiplex PCR. The sample has about 45,000 clones, 70% to 90% seen once. Sequences were derived from peripheral blood, sampled 28 days after the second AZD1222 dose. The V gene is TRBV5-1, the J gene TRBJ2-1, with 11 bases lining up with TRBD2. This sequence originates from an adult who received the AZD1222 COVID-19 vaccine. The DNA of the CDR3 is TGCGCCAGCAGCTTATTGACTAGCGGGACCTACAATGAGCAGTTCTTC. It yields the protein CASSLLTSGTYNEQFF.